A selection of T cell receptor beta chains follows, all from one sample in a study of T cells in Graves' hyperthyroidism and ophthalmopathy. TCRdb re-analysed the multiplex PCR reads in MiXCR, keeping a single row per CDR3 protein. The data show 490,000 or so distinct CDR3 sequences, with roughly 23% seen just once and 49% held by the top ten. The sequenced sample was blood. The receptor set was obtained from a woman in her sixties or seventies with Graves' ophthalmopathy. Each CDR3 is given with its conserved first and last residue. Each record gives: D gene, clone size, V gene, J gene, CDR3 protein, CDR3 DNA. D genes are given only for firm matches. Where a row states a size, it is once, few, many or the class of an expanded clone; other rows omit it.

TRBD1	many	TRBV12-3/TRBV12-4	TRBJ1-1	CASSSGQGRFAFF	TGTGCCAGCAGCTCTGGACAGGGCAGGTTTGCTTTCTTT
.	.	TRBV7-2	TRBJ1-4	CASSLAAGGEKLFF	TGTGCCAGCAGCTTAGCCGCCGGCGGGGAAAAACTGTTTTTT
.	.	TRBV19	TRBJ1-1	CASLARVPNTEAFF	TGTGCCAGTTTGGCCAGGGTTCCGAACACTGAAGCTTTCTTT
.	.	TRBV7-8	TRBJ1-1	CASSPSPKMNTEAFF	TGTGCCAGCAGCCCCAGTCCCAAGATGAACACTGAAGCTTTCTTT
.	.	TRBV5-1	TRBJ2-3	CASRQQGRLSPTDTQYF	TGCGCCAGCAGACAACAGGGAAGACTTTCACCCACAGATACGCAGTATTTT
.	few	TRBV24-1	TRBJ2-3	CATSDPRGTDTQYF	TGTGCCACCAGTGATCCCAGGGGAACAGATACGCAGTATTTT
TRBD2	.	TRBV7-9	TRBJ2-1	CASSRGLAGANEQFF	TGTGCCAGCAGCCGGGGACTAGCGGGAGCCAATGAGCAGTTCTTC
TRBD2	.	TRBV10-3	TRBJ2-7	CAISEPRTSGEEQYF	TGTGCCATCAGTGAGCCCCGGACTAGCGGGGAAGAGCAGTACTTC
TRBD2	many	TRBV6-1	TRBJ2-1	CASSQTTSTNEQFF	TGTGCCAGCAGCCAGACGACTAGCACCAATGAGCAGTTCTTC
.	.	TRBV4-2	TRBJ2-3	CASSQGSRLDTQYF	TGTGCCAGCAGCCAAGGGAGCCGACTTGATACGCAGTATTTT
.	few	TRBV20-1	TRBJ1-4	CSARAPAEKLFF	TGCAGTGCTAGAGCCCCAGCTGAAAAACTGTTTTTT
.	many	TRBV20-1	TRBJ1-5	CSARGRGLSNQPQHF	TGCAGTGCTAGAGGACGGGGACTTAGCAATCAGCCCCAGCATTTT
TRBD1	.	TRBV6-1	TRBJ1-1	CASSVTDRGLGAFF	TGTGCCAGCAGTGTTACGGACAGGGGGCTCGGGGCTTTCTTT
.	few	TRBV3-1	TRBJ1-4	CASSPLRGGSEKLFF	TGTGCCAGCAGCCCTCTTCGCGGGGGTTCTGAAAAACTGTTTTTT
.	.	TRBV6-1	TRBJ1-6	CASSRELENSPLHF	TGTGCCAGTTCCCGGGAATTAGAGAATTCACCCCTCCACTTT
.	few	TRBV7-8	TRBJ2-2	CASIPFFPGELFF	TGTGCCAGCATCCCCTTTTTTCCCGGGGAGCTGTTTTTT
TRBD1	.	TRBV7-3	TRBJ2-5	CASSLSQGALETQYF	TGTGCCAGCAGCTTAAGTCAGGGGGCTCTGGAGACCCAGTACTTC
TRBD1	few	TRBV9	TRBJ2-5	CASSADRGRETQYF	TGTGCCAGCAGCGCTGACAGGGGGCGTGAGACCCAGTACTTC